Given below is one T cell receptor (beta chain) in context. The target antigen is unknown. The sample originates from a study of OX40 agonist ivuxolimab in advanced cancers. Overall study context: Partial responses were observed in three patients, of whom one had hepatocellular carcinoma and two had cutaneous melanoma.

Here immunoSEQ multiplex PCR was the method, and the copy in TCRdb shows in-frame clones only, minus some. Here the sample spans about 44,000 clones, roughly 80% being singletons. General study results and limits: Average numbers of expanded clones were greater in CD8+ T cells than in CD4+.

This CDR3 contains 15 residues. The junction had 14 bases not matched to a gene; V was cut back by 5 bases and J by 8 bases. CDR1 and CDR2 from the germline V gene are MDHEN and SYDVKM. This clonotype was sampled from an adult with an advanced solid tumor such as melanoma, head and neck, liver or kidney cancer. This chain uses TRBV28 with TRBJ1-2, with 7 bases lining up with TRBD1. The sample was CD4+ or CD8+ T cells sorted from blood, taken in a trial of the OX40 agonist ivuxolimab. CDR3 coding DNA: TGTGCCAGCAGTGGCGGACCCGGACAGGTATGGGGCTACACCTTC. It encodes CASSGGPGQVWGYTF.